This T cell receptor (beta chain) came from a study of shared clonotypes between healthy human individuals. In germline, CDR1 is MDHEN, CDR2 SYDVKM. Deletions cut 6 bases from V and 8 bases from J, with 10 bases between. CDR3 length equals 11 residues. On this clone: This same CDR3 is encoded by further DNA sequences in the sample.

Only in-frame clones appear in the TCRdb table, and some are missing; sequencing was by immunoSEQ multiplex PCR. The sample carries 1.5 million to 1.9 million clones, about 98% recorded once. The chain employs TRBV28 and TRBJ1-1; maybe TRBD1 (5 bases). The sequenced material came from naive CD4+ T cells sorted from blood. Regarding subset: CD45RA+ positively selected. This TCR was recovered from a man younger than 40 in good health. In DNA, the CDR3 is TGTGCCAGCAGGGGGCTAGCAGAAGCTTTCTTT. This gives the protein CASRGLAEAFF.